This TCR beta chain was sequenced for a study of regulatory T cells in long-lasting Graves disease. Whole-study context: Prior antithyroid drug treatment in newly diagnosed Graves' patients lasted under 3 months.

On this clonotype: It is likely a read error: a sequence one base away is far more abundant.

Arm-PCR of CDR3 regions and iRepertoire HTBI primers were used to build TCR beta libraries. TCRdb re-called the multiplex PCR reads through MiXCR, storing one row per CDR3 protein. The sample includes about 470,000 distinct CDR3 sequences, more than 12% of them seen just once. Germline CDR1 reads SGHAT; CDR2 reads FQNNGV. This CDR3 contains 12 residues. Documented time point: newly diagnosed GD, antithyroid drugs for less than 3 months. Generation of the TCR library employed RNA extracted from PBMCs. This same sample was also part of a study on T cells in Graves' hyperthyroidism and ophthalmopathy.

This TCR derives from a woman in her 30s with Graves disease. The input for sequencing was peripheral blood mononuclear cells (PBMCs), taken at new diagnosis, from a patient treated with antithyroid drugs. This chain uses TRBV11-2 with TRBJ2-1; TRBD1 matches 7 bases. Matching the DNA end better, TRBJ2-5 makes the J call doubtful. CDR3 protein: CASSRQGEAQYF. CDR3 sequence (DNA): TGTGCCAGCAGCCGACAGGGAGAGGCCCAGTACTTC.